The TCR beta chain described here comes from a study of shared clonotypes between healthy human individuals (dated by TCRdb to 2018 to 2021). Study-level background: The cohort comprised a couple of women and a few men aged 18 to 49 years. Per donor, three plates each were used for CD4 naive and CD4 memory, two for CD8 naive, and one for CD8 memory. To estimate repertoire size and how much clonotype sharing occurs between individuals, the study deeply sequenced the blood TCR repertoires of roughly 5 healthy adults. Different laboratories and diverse techniques were used to prepare libraries and sequence TCR repertoires, to increase sequencing depth and limit assay-specific biases. Leukapheresis yielded between about 0.8 and 8.9 billion PBMCs per donor.

General conclusions and limits of the study: Sharing across a handful of donors was observed for about 5% of naive CD4, over 3% of naive CD8, 2% to 2.5% of memory CD4, and roughly 0.4% of memory CD8 clonotypes. Because the study included only a small number of donors, the genetic and exposure-history diversity represented was limited. Pairwise subsampling led to the expectation that sequencing depth would affect the degree of clonotype sharing among donors. Estimated clonotype richness was generally larger for naive than for memory subsets. Sampling was restricted to blood, and TCR repertoires in tissues likely differ from the TCR repertoires found in blood. Incomplete sequencing was indicated by rarefaction of sorted-subset datasets, despite the large sequencing depth. Compared with non-shared clonotypes, the clonotypes found in all four sorted-subset donors had higher generation probabilities.

Germline trimming amounts to 3 bases on V and 8 bases on J, with 7 as the count of junction bases outside the gene matches. The germline V gene (reference sequence) provides CDR1 SEHNR and CDR2 FQNEAQ. Taken from cysteine to phenylalanine, the CDR3 has 15 residues. Only CDR3 DNA is held: 45 bases, read in frame from base 1. For the CD8 naive samples, CD45RO-negative cells were positively selected for CCR7, yielding a CD45RA+CCR7+ population from which TemRA cells were excluded. Donors were healthy HIV-negative adults with no recently reported acute infections or vaccinations. All donors were Caucasian adults living in Nashville, Tennessee, USA. Blood was obtained by leukapheresis, after which PBMCs were separated by Ficoll-Histopaque density gradient centrifugation and cryopreserved in liquid nitrogen vapor phase. Analytical flow cytometry was used to check the purity and quantity of each magnetically sorted T cell population. Each sorted fraction had its genomic DNA isolated and then quantified by UV absorbance on a Nanodrop 2000c.

Using the deep immunoSEQ assay, TCR CDR3 regions were amplified from genomic DNA by multiplex PCR. Extracted genomic DNA from each cell subset was spread evenly across all wells of several immunoSEQ 96-well plates, with each plate serving as a replicate. For sorted subsets, each replicate PCR was loaded with 200 ng genomic DNA, equivalent to 25,000 to 35,000 T cell genomes. Purified libraries were quantified with a Qubit 3.0 fluorometer, sized on a Bioanalyzer 2100, and re-quantified with the KAPA Library Quantification kit. Each immunoSEQ 96-well plate was sequenced on its own single-read 150-cycle Illumina NextSeq 550 flow cell. On the study's bioinformatics: The immunoSEQ output contained only junctional sequences without quality scores, so filtering could not match that applied to full-length reads. To assign V/J genes and CDR3, sequences were annotated against IMGT germline references using PyIR, a Python wrapper for IgBLAST v1.9. Reads were filtered out if the reads had weak V/J assignments (E-value above 1e-6), no CDR3, stop codons, out-of-frame junctions, or ambiguous translated residues. V3J clonotypes were defined as sequences sharing the same inferred V gene, J gene, and CDR3 amino acid sequence. Percentage overlap between repertoires was computed as shared unique clonotypes divided by the size of the smaller repertoire. Three approaches were used to assess repertoire richness: RTK rarefaction, the Chao1 estimator, and Recon v2.1 estimates of unobserved clonotypes. OLGA was used to compute generation probabilities for all TCRbeta clonotypes that the gDNA method yielded from a few donors. Held by TCRdb, this immuneACCESS table contains in-frame sequences only and omits some clones. Under half of the omission traces to an unresolved V gene where checked; the cause of the rest is unknown. Clone size and V and J calls were adopted from that table, with D and trimming inferred from the DNA. This sample is represented by more than 2 million clones; 80% to 95% of them were singletons. The biggest ten clones account for about 1.7% of the sample.

With regard to this clone: Which antigen it targets is not known. The sample holds no much larger clone one base away, and base qualities are not on file.

The chain joins TRBV7-9 to TRBJ2-1; 10 junctional bases match TRBD2. What was sequenced was naive CD8+ T cells from PBMCs. According to the study, the label for this sample's cell subset or site signals: CD45RA+CCR7+. The origin of this receptor is a man between 18 and 35 years old in good health. Some clones in this sample may be carry-over from other donors' samples. The encoded CDR3 is CASSLASGSQDEQFF. The DNA sequence follows: TGTGCCAGCAGCTTGGCTAGCGGGAGTCAGGATGAGCAGTTCTTC.